These T cell receptor beta chains were read from a single sample in a study of tumor-infiltrating lymphocytes in primary liver carcinoma. TCRdb independently ran MiXCR on the multiplex PCR reads; one entry per CDR3 protein. In the table there are roughly 91,000 distinct CDR3 sequences, 55% to 70% of which are singletons. The sequenced material came from liver tumor tissue from sampling region 5. These receptors were collected from a woman aged 60-75 years with primary liver carcinoma and hepatitis B virus infection. Each CDR3 is given with its conserved first and last residue. A D gene is named only where the DNA matches it firmly. Clone sizes are given selectively: once, few, many, or a class where the clone is expanded.

>TRBV11-1|-|-|TRBJ2-5
TGTACCAGCAGCTTAGGATTGGACGCCTCACCAGAGACCCAGTATTTC
CTSSLGLDASPETQYF
>TRBV5-5|medium-sized|-|TRBJ2-1
TGTGCCAGCAGCTTGGGTTGGGGCACCGATCTAGGGATCAATGAGCAGTTCTTC
CASSLGWGTDLGINEQFF
>TRBV25-1|-|-|TRBJ2-1
TGTGCCAACGGACAGGGAGGGAGGACCTACAATGAGCAGTTCTTC
CANGQGGRTYNEQFF
>TRBV6-5|-|TRBD2|TRBJ2-7
TGTGCCAGCAGCCTTCGACTAGCACCCCCCTACGAGCAGTACTTC
CASSLRLAPPYEQYF
>TRBV18|-|TRBD2|TRBJ2-1
TGTGCCAGCTCACCACTGGTAGTGAGCGGGAGACGGGGCGAGCAGTTCTTC
CASSPLVVSGRRGEQFF
>TRBV21-1|-|-|TRBJ2-7
TGTGCCAGCAACAAAGGACTAGCGGGATCCTACGAGCAGTACTTC
CASNKGLAGSYEQYF
>TRBV11-2|-|-|TRBJ2-7
TGTACCAGCAGCTTGGCCCGAGACAGGCAGTACTTC
CTSSLARDRQYF
>TRBV15|-|TRBD2|TRBJ2-3
TGTGCCACCAGCGGAGAGGTGGCTAGCGGGAGACGCACAGATACGCAGTATTTT
CATSGEVASGRRTDTQYF
>TRBV6-6|-|-|TRBJ1-5
TGTGTCGGGAAGACCGGGGACACTCAGCCCCAGCATTTT
CVGKTGDTQPQHF
>TRBV7-9|-|TRBD2|TRBJ2-7
TGTGCCAGCAATTTGACTAGCGGGGCCTCGTACGAGCAGTACTTC
CASNLTSGASYEQYF
>TRBV5-1|-|TRBD2|TRBJ2-3
TGCGCCAGCAGCTCGGGGGGACTAGCACGGGGAGATACGCAGTATTTT
CASSSGGLARGDTQYF